The text below deals with one TCR beta chain. Per the original methods: For nucleated cells, counts were estimated from reference gene primer amplification. The data were produced by immunoSEQ multiplex PCR, yet TCRdb's version contains in-frame clones alone and is incomplete. V and J calls plus clone size are reproduced from that table; the DNA served to infer D and trimming. The sample shows about 270,000 clones, 80% to 90% of them seen only once. The data are from a study of blood T cell repertoires in COVID-19. Overall study context: Samples representing acute and convalescent COVID-19 were sourced from the United States, Italy and Spain. PBMCs, B-cell-depleted T cells, or T cells provided the cDNA or gDNA that made up the material.

The CDR3 spans 20 residues. Germline trimming cut 0 bases from V and 0 bases from J; bases unmatched to any gene: 11. The germline V gene has CDR1 LGHNA and CDR2 YNFKEQ. Source material: peripheral blood. The J gene is TRBJ2-3, the V gene TRBV4-2; 11 nucleotides match TRBD2. The clonotype comes from a woman aged 70-85 years with acute or convalescent COVID-19. The CDR3 sequence is CASSQDPVLAGETSTDTQYF. DNA of the CDR3: TGTGCCAGCAGCCAAGATCCGGTACTAGCGGGGGAGACTAGCACAGATACGCAGTATTTT.